What follows are 21 T cell receptor beta chains derived from one specimen sequenced in a study of blood T cell repertoires in COVID-19. Repertoires were generated with immunoSEQ multiplex PCR, while TCRdb's copy carries only in-frame clones and drops some. The sample records roughly 380,000 clones, about 88% being singletons. Sequenced material: peripheral blood. These receptors were obtained from a woman between 40 and 50 years old with COVID-19, enrolled during active disease.

The V and J genes are TRBV27 and TRBJ2-3; 9 bases fit TRBD2. The V gene end was trimmed by 6 bases and the J gene end by 12 bases; junction bases not matched to a gene: 7. The CDR3 loop spans 12 amino acids. Germline CDR1 MNHEY, CDR2 SMNVEV (reference sequence). CDR3 nucleotide sequence: TGTGCCAGCAGCATTCTAGCGGGACTCCAGTATTTT. Translating gives CASSILAGLQYF.

The gene calls are TRBV3-1 (or the pseudogene TRBV3-2) and TRBJ2-1, with 8 bases aligning to TRBD2. The CDR3 is 16 residues long. Per germline, CDR1 LGHDT and CDR2 YNNKEL (reference sequence). The V gene end was trimmed by 0 bases and the J gene end by 6 bases; junction bases not matched to a gene: 7. This CDR3 reads CASSQDREGTGNEQFF. The DNA for the CDR3 is TGTGCCAGCAGCCAAGATCGGGAGGGTACAGGCAATGAGCAGTTCTTC.

The chain joins TRBV7-3 to TRBJ1-6, with D maybe TRBD1 (5 bases). The germline CDR1 and CDR2 sequences are SGHTA and FQGTGA. The CDR3 loop spans 16 amino acids. Trimming took off 1 base at V and 3 bases at J, with 10 bases between the two ends. CDR3 protein: CASSLRGPVYNSPLHF. CDR3 bases: TGTGCCAGCAGCTTAAGGGGCCCAGTCTATAATTCACCCCTCCACTTT.

V and J are TRBV4-2 and TRBJ2-7, with D possibly TRBD1 on 5 matching bases. This CDR3 is built from 17 residues. The germline V gene encodes CDR1 LGHNA and CDR2 YNFKEQ. Trimming left V 2 bases short and J 2 bases short, with 19 bases between. The CDR3 sequence: CASSQKTSTVTTYEQYF. The CDR3, as DNA: TGTGCCAGCAGCCAAAAAACCTCGACAGTAACTACCTACGAGCAGTACTTC.

The rearrangement links TRBV13 to TRBJ1-1; TRBD1 aligns across 7 bases. Trimming cost V 3 bases and J 0 bases; bases outside gene matches: 4. Germline lookup yields CDR1 PRHDT and CDR2 FYEKMQ (reference sequence). The CDR3 extends over 15 amino acids. Here the CDR3 reads CASSLWTGVNTEAFF. CDR3 DNA sequence: TGTGCCAGCAGCTTGTGGACAGGCGTGAACACTGAAGCTTTCTTT.

The chain couples TRBV15 to TRBJ1-3; D may be TRBD1 (5 bases). CDR3 size: 13 residues. V shed 6 bases and J shed 1 base, with 7 bases lying between them. CDR1 is LNHNV, CDR2 YYDKDF, per germline (reference sequence). The CDR3 nucleotides are TGTGCCACCAGACGGGGGTCTGGAAACACCATATATTTT. This sequence encodes CATRRGSGNTIYF.

Only one count was recorded for this clone. The chain joins TRBV5-8 to TRBJ2-3, with 9 bases lining up with TRBD1. The CDR3 has 13 amino acids. Unmatched junction bases numbered 3, after V lost 5 bases and J lost 5 bases. The germline V gene has CDR1 SGHTS and CDR2 YDEGEE. CDR3 region: CASRRTGVDTQYF. The CDR3 DNA reads as TGTGCCAGCAGGAGGACAGGGGTAGATACGCAGTATTTT.

This clone was found a few times. The chain has TRBV19 and TRBJ2-7, with TRBD1 as a possible D gene (5 bases). Germline V gene lookup returns CDR1 LNHDA and CDR2 SQIVND (reference sequence). This CDR3 contains 14 residues. The V end was cut by 10 bases, the J end by 2 bases, with 18 bases between. CDR3 coding DNA: TGTGCCACGAAAAGGACACGGGCCCCCTACGAGCAGTACTTC. This sequence encodes CATKRTRAPYEQYF.

The chain couples TRBV27 to TRBJ2-7; 11 positions agree with TRBD1. The CDR3 sequence is 15 residues long. The J segment lost 4 bases and the V segment lost 0 bases, leaving 2 bases of the junction unmatched. Germline values: CDR1 MNHEY, CDR2 SMNVEV (reference sequence). The CDR3 region is CASSLSGTGGYEQYF. The CDR3 nucleotides read TGTGCCAGCAGTTTATCGGGGACAGGGGGGTACGAGCAGTACTTC.

Comments on this clone: Other DNA sequences within the sample encode an identical CDR3. V usage is TRBV9 and J usage is TRBJ2-7; weak D call: TRBD2 (6 bases). Between the trimmed V and J ends, which lost 2 bases and 4 bases, there was a span of 13 bases. The CDR3 length is 14 residues. The germline CDR1 and CDR2 sequences are SGDLS and YYNGEE. The CDR3: CASSVGGGGYEQYF. Written as DNA, the CDR3 is TGTGCCAGCAGCGTTGGGGGAGGCGGTTACGAGCAGTACTTC.

The V gene is TRBV28, the J gene TRBJ1-2, with 10 bases aligning to TRBD1. The V segment lost 6 bases and the J segment 8 bases; nucleotides outside the gene matches: 9. The CDR3 length is 14 residues. Germline-derived CDR1 and CDR2 are MDHEN and SYDVKM. The CDR3 loop is CASRLGTGAGGYTF. The CDR3 nucleotides read TGTGCCAGCAGATTGGGGACAGGGGCAGGAGGCTACACCTTC.

The CDR3 nucleotides are TGTGCCAGCAGTACCATGGACAGAAACTATGGCTACACCTTC. It is translated as CASSTMDRNYGYTF. The chain employs TRBV6-5 and TRBJ1-2; TRBD1 might be the D (6 bases). The CDR3 contains 14 residues. V was pared by 5 bases and J by 2 bases, with 12 bases between. Germline V CDR1 and CDR2: MNHEY, SVGAGI.

This chain uses TRBV7-8 with TRBJ1-1, with D possibly matching TRBD1 (5 bases). CDR1 SGHVS and CDR2 FQNEAQ come from the germline V gene. This CDR3 contains 14 residues. V shed 5 bases and J shed 3 bases, with 13 bases lying between them. The CDR3 here is CASSQQGRDTEAFF. Here the CDR3 DNA reads TGTGCCAGCAGCCAGCAGGGTCGGGACACTGAAGCTTTCTTT.

The chain uses TRBV5-1 and TRBJ2-2, with TRBD1 identical over 7 bases. The germline gives CDR1 SGHRS, CDR2 YFSETQ. The CDR3 sequence is 16 residues long. V lost 4 bases and J lost 0; bases outside the gene matches: 6. For the CDR3, the DNA is TGCGCCAGCAGCGCCGCCGGGACAGCGAACACCGGGGAGCTGTTTTTT. Protein sequence: CASSAAGTANTGELFF. Full variable domain (rest looked up from reference TRBV5-1 and TRBJ2-2): KAGVTQTPRYLIKTRGQQVTLSCSPISGHRSVSWYQQTPGQGLQFLFEYFSETQRNKGNFPGRFSGRQFSNSRSEMNVSTLELGDSALYLCASSAAGTANTGELFFGEGSRLTVL.

This clone was seen a handful of times. V usage is TRBV27 and J usage is TRBJ1-1; D may be TRBD1 (5 bases). V lost 3 bases, J lost 4 bases, and 9 bases lay in between. The CDR3 is 13 amino acids. Germline V gives CDR1 MNHEY, CDR2 SMNVEV (reference sequence). CDR3 in DNA: TGTGCCAGCAGTTTTGGGGCGGCCACTGAAGCTTTCTTT. Encoded protein: CASSFGAATEAFF.

The genes are TRBV5-8 and TRBJ2-5, with D maybe TRBD1 (6 bases). The germline V gene has CDR1 SGHTS and CDR2 YDEGEE. The V end lost 6 bases, the J end lost 5 bases, and 20 bases lay between the germline ends. The CDR3 consists of 15 residues. CDR3 coding DNA: TGTGCCAGCACCTTAGGGGGTACCCCTGGGGAGACCCAGTACTTC. As protein: CASTLGGTPGETQYF. Full variable domain (missing parts from reference TRBV5-8 and TRBJ2-5): EAGVTQSPTHLIKTRGQQATLRCSPISGHTSVYWYQQALGLGLQFLLWYDEGEERNRGNFPPRFSGRQFPNYSSELNVNALELEDSALYLCASTLGGTPGETQYFGPGTRLLVL.

The chain is built from TRBV6-2 or TRBV6-3 and TRBJ2-1; 10 bases agree with TRBD2. V lost 2 bases and J lost 10; bases outside the gene matches: 17. This CDR3 is built from 18 residues. Germline V gives CDR1 MNHEY, CDR2 SVGEGT. The CDR3 DNA is TGTGCCAGCAGTTACCTCTGGGAGGGAAGCGGGGGGGCCGAAGAGCAGTTCTTC. It translates to CASSYLWEGSGGAEEQFF.

This clone appeared a single time. The V gene is TRBV12-3 or TRBV12-4, the J gene TRBJ1-5; 7 positions match TRBD1. V lost 6 bases, J lost 6 bases, and 5 bases stayed unmatched. The CDR3 totals 13 residues. This CDR3 is CASRDRAGQPQHF. The CDR3 region has the DNA TGTGCCAGCAGAGACAGGGCAGGTCAGCCCCAGCATTTT.

The chain couples TRBV7-8 to TRBJ2-1, with TRBD2 matching over 7 bases. Losses at the gene ends were 5 bases for V and 7 bases for J; bases not matched to a gene: 8. CDR1 is SGHVS and CDR2 is FQNEAQ in the germline V gene. The CDR3 has 14 amino acids. The CDR3 reads CASSLQTSRNEQFF. The CDR3, as DNA: TGTGCCAGCAGCCTCCAGACTAGCAGGAATGAGCAGTTCTTC. Complete variable domain (other parts from reference TRBV7-8 and TRBJ2-1): GAGVSQSPRYKVAKRGQDVALRCDPISGHVSLFWYQQALGQGPEFLTYFQNEAQLDKSGLPSDRFFAERPEGSVSTLKIQRTQQEDSAVYLCASSLQTSRNEQFFGPGTRLTVL.

Details on this clone: Germline and junction disagree at one end, which may indicate a read error. The chain combines TRBV7-2 with TRBJ1-1, with 8 bases that match TRBD1. Germline V gives CDR1 SGHTA, CDR2 FQGNSA. This CDR3 contains 15 residues. The CDR3 spells CASSSLPGQEAPHLW. The CDR3 bases are TGTGCCAGCAGCTCCCTCCCGGGACAGGAGGCCCCCCACCTATGG. Filled out from reference TRBV7-2 and TRBJ1-1, the complete variable domain reads GAGVSQSPSNKVTEKGKDVELRCDPISGHTALYWYRQSLGQGLEFLIYFQGNSAPDKSGLPSDRFSAERTGGSVSTLTIQRTQQEDSAVYLCASSSLPGQEAPHLWGQGTRLTVV.

CDR3 protein: CASSDRGYPPLGEQYF. The DNA of the CDR3 is TGTGCCAGCAGCGACAGGGGATACCCCCCCTTAGGGGAGCAGTACTTC. The genes are TRBV9 and TRBJ2-7; 7 positions agree with TRBD1. The CDR3 spans 16 residues. J lost 7 bases, V lost 3 bases, and 16 bases had no gene match. The germline V gene has CDR1 SGDLS and CDR2 YYNGEE.